The clone carrying this T cell receptor (beta chain) turned up a few times. Antigen: not known. This sample is part of a study of T cell repertoires in cytomegalovirus infection. TCRdb reprocessed the reads via MiXCR and lists one record per CDR3 protein. The table includes 350,000 to 400,000 distinct CDR3 sequences, about a third detected once. The length of the CDR3 is 17 residues. Trimming cost V 0 bases and J 3 bases; bases outside gene matches: 5. Germline CDR1 reads LNHDA; CDR2 reads SQIVND (reference sequence). This TCR was recovered from a human donor in good health (CMV status not recorded). Some clones in this sample may be carry-over from other donors' samples. The chain couples TRBV19 to TRBJ2-1, with 10 nucleotides matching TRBD2. The specimen was cultured PBMCs, collected from culture after CMV antigen stimulation. CDR3 coding DNA: TGTGCCAGTAGTATAGATGGGCTAGCGGGAGACTACAATGAGCAGTTCTTC. It encodes CASSIDGLAGDYNEQFF.